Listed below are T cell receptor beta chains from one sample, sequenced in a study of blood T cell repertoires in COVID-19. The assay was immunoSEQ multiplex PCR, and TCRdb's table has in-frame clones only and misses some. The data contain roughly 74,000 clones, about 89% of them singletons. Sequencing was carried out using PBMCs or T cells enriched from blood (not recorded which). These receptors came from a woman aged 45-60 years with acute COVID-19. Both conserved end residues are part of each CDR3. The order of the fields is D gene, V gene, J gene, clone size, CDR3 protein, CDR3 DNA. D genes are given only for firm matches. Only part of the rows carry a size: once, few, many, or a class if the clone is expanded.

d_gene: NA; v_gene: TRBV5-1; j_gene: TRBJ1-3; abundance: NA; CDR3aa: CASSLKWANGASGNTIYF; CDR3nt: TGCGCCAGCAGCTTGAAATGGGCCAATGGGGCCTCTGGAAACACCATATATTTT
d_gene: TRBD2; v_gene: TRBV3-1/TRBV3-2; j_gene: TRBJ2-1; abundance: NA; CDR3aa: CASSLGLANEQFF; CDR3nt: TGTGCCAGCAGCCTCGGACTAGCCAATGAGCAGTTCTTC
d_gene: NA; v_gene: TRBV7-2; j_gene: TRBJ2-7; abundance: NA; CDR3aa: CASSFQGGDFVYEQYF; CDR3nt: TGTGCCAGCAGCTTCCAAGGGGGGGACTTTGTCTACGAGCAGTACTTC
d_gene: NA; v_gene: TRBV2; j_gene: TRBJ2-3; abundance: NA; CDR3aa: CASSEAPNRQVVDTQYF; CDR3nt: TGTGCCAGCAGTGAAGCGCCCAACAGACAAGTGGTGGATACGCAGTATTTT
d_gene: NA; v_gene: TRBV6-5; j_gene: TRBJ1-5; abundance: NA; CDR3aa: CASSYSQDTYQPQHF; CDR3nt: TGTGCCAGCAGTTACTCACAGGATACTTATCAGCCCCAGCATTTT
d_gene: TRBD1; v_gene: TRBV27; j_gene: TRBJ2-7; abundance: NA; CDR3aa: CASRPTGALLSSEQYF; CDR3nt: TGTGCCAGCAGACCGACAGGGGCCCTCCTCTCTAGCGAGCAGTACTTC
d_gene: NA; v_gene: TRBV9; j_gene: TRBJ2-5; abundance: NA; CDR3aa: CASSPHLGAEQTQYF; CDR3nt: TGTGCCAGCAGTCCTCACTTGGGAGCCGAACAGACCCAGTACTTC
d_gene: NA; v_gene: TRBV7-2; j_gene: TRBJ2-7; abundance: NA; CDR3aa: CASSLGLQREQYF; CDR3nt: TGTGCCAGCAGCTTAGGGCTGCAGCGCGAGCAGTACTTC
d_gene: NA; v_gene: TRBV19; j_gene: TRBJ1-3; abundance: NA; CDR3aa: CASSRDRGNTIYF; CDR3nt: TGTGCCAGTAGTCGCGACAGGGGAAACACCATATATTTT
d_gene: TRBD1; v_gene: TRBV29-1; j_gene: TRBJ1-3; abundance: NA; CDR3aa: CSVESRDRDFGNTIYF; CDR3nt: TGCAGCGTTGAAAGCCGGGACAGGGACTTTGGAAACACCATATATTTT
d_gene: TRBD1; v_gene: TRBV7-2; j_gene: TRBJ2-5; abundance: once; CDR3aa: CASSPRTGGYQETQYF; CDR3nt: TGTGCCAGCAGCCCCCGGACAGGGGGTTATCAAGAGACCCAGTACTTC